Listed here is a single TCR beta chain. Its cognate antigen is unknown. Germline V gene lookup returns CDR1 SGDLS and CDR2 YYNGEE. CDR3 length equals 15 residues. The data were obtained in a study of blood T cells in healthy people across ages. Overall study results and limits: A conclusive naive versus antigen-experienced comparison was prevented by the unsorted PBMCs.

Per sample, a minimum of 7 million PBMCs were isolated. The authors ran a second PCR of about 7 to 11 cycles using a sample-barcoded 5' primer and a J-beta primer mix. Every cDNA was tagged by a template-switch adaptor with 12 random nucleotides. In TCRdb, the 5' RACE reads were re-called with MiXCR into one record per CDR3 protein. Of 1.5 million to 2 million distinct CDR3 sequences listed, around half are singletons. Sequencing was carried out using blood. The genes are TRBV9 and TRBJ2-5; D possibly uses TRBD1 or TRBD2 (5 bases each). The end of the DNA fits TRBJ2-1 better, so the J call may be wrong. The clonotype originates from a woman between 40 and 50 years old in good health. As DNA, the CDR3 is TGTGCCAGCAGCCCCAACGGGGTTTGGGACGAGACCCAGTTCTTC. Its translation is CASSPNGVWDETQFF.